This TCR beta chain stems from a study of T cell responses to AZD1222 COVID-19 vaccine. This table comes from immunoSEQ multiplex PCR, and its TCRdb copy is limited to in-frame clones, with some not included. The sample comprises 160,000 or so clones, 90% of which are singletons, and 3.5% to 5.5% rests with the top ten. Whole-study findings and limits: Reports say nearly half of spike-specific TCRs go after unmutated variant regions.

The V and J ends lost 8 bases and 5 bases respectively, with 21 bases between them. Germline-derived CDR1 and CDR2 are MDHEN and SYDVKM. The CDR3 extends over 15 amino acids. This clone was found a few times. Its antigen is unidentified. The chain has TRBV28 and TRBJ2-5; D may correspond to TRBD1 or TRBD2 (6 bases each). The specimen was peripheral blood, collected 28 days after the second dose of the MenACWY control vaccine. The clonotype originates from an adult who received the MenACWY meningococcal vaccine as a control. In nucleotides, the CDR3 is TGTGCCAGCGGAATGGGGGGCGCAGGAGGGGAGACCCAGTACTTC. Its translation is CASGMGGAGGETQYF.